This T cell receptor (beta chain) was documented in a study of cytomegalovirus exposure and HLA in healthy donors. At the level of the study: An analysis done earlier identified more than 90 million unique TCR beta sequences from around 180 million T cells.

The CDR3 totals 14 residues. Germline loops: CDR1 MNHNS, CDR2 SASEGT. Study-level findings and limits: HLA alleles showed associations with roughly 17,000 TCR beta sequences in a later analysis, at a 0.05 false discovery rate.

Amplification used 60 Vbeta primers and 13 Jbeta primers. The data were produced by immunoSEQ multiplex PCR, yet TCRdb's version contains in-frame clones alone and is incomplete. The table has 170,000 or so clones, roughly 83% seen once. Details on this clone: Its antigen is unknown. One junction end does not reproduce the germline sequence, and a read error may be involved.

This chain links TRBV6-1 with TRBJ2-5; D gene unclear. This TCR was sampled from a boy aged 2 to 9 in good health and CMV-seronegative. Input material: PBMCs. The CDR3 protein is CASSESYGQETQHF. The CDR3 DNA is TGTGCCAGCAGTGAAAGTTATGGGCAAGAGACCCAGCACTTC.